This T cell receptor beta chain was documented in a study of CD8 T cells in ankylosing spondylitis. Study results and limitations: In ankylosing spondylitis blood, a motif of roughly eight highly homologous TCR beta variants appeared characteristic. Enrichment of disease-linked clones was reportedly significant in matched ankylosing spondylitis synovial fluid.

The TCR beta libraries were generated through quantitative 5'-RACE incorporating molecular barcodes. TCRdb reanalysed the 5' RACE reads using MiXCR and keeps one entry per CDR3 protein. There are 250,000 or so distinct CDR3 sequences in the sample; about 24% occur only once, and over 0.55% lies in the top ten. The V gene lost 8 bases and the J gene lost 1 base, with 11 bases spanning the gap. The CDR3 is 13 residues long. Germline V gene lookup returns CDR1 MDHEN and CDR2 SYDVKM. As for this clonotype: Antigen unknown.

This clonotype was obtained from a male donor with ankylosing spondylitis or in good health (not recorded which). V and J are TRBV28 and TRBJ2-5; weak D call: TRBD1 (5 bases). Sequenced sample: blood, either unsorted or a sorted T cell fraction (not recorded which). CDR3 residues: CASLGQGQETQYF. CDR3 nucleotides: TGTGCCAGCCTTGGGCAGGGCCAAGAGACCCAGTACTTC.